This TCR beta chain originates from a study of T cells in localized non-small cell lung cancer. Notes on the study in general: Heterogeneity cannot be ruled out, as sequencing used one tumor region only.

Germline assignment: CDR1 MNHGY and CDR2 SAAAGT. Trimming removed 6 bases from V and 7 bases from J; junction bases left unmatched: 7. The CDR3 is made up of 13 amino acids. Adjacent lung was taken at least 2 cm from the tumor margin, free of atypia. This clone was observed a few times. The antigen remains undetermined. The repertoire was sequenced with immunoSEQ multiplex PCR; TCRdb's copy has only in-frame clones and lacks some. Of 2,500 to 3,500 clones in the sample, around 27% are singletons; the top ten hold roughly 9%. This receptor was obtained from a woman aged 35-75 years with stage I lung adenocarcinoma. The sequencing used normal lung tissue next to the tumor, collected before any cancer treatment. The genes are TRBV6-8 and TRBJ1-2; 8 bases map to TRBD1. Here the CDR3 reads CASRLRGRGGYTF. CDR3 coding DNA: TGTGCCAGCAGACTCAGGGGGCGTGGTGGCTACACCTTC.